This TCR beta chain was sequenced for a study of CD8 T cells in ankylosing spondylitis. Overall study findings and caveats: Eight highly homologous variants formed a TCR beta motif that appeared characteristic of ankylosing spondylitis blood. The study looked at matched synovial fluid samples from ankylosing spondylitis patients. Disease-linked clones were reported to be significantly enriched there.

Only a few counts were recorded for this clonotype. The target antigen is unknown. V was trimmed by 5 bases and J by 5 bases, leaving 12 bases between them. Germline CDR1 and CDR2: KGHSH and LQKENI. The CDR3 has 13 residues. Each CDR3 protein is one row after TCRdb ran MiXCR on the 5' RACE reads. The sample holds 500,000 to 550,000 distinct CDR3 sequences, about an eighth seen once. Sequencing was done on a sample of blood, either unsorted or a sorted T cell fraction (not recorded which). The rearrangement links TRBV18 to TRBJ1-1, with D tentatively TRBD1 (6 bases). This receptor was taken from a male donor with ankylosing spondylitis. The CDR3 sequence: CASSLTDRTEAFF. The CDR3 DNA sequence: TGTGCCAGCTCATTAACAGACAGGACTGAAGCTTTCTTT.